A selection of T cell receptor beta chains follows, all from one sample in a study of early T cells in non-severe SARS-CoV-2 infection. Via MiXCR, TCRdb re-called the 5' RACE reads, giving one row per CDR3 protein. The sample comprises 70,000 to 85,000 distinct CDR3 sequences, around 14% of which are singletons, and around 6% rests with the top ten. Sample: whole blood. These receptors originate from an adult who was a healthcare worker with PCR-confirmed SARS-CoV-2 infection or an uninfected control (not recorded which). Each CDR3 is given with its conserved first and last residue. The size field is filled for only some rows; it gives once, few, many or a size class.

j_gene,abundance,v_gene,CDR3aa
TRBJ2-7,.,TRBV2,CASSVRLPEQYF
TRBJ1-1,.,TRBV7-8,CASSLNVNTEAFF
TRBJ1-2,few,TRBV29-1,CSVRDGYTF
TRBJ1-1,many,TRBV30,CAWRTPGQGGTEAFF
TRBJ2-1,.,TRBV24-1,CATSDSNEQFF
TRBJ2-7,.,TRBV20-1,CSARDPFFSGRPYEQYF
TRBJ1-5,many,TRBV20-1,CSARDPKPGQWQPQHF
TRBJ2-6,many,TRBV7-6,CASSPDLGGANVLTF
TRBJ1-1,few,TRBV28,CASSQTDRMNTEAFF
TRBJ2-3,.,TRBV6-4,CASSDSAGGPDTQYF
TRBJ2-2,many,TRBV12-3/TRBV12-4,CASNLDRPNTGELFF
TRBJ2-7,few,TRBV28,CASTLAGSYEQYF
TRBJ2-3,.,TRBV29-1,CSVEGIADTQYF
TRBJ2-5,.,TRBV7-9,CASSWSEGWETQYF
TRBJ2-1,few,TRBV9,CASSLTGSNNEQFF
TRBJ2-6,many,TRBV7-3,CASSLRSGTGANVLTF
TRBJ1-4,.,TRBV7-9,CASSLAGRREKLFF
TRBJ1-1,few,TRBV28,CASRWGATMNTEAFF
TRBJ2-4,many,TRBV29-1,CSVEGGQDKNIQYF
TRBJ2-3,many,TRBV29-1,CSGGQGVTDTQYF
TRBJ1-1,.,TRBV5-1,CASSFTGDTEAFF
TRBJ1-3,few,TRBV27,CASSLDRGDTIYF
TRBJ2-7,.,TRBV20-1,CSARGGRYEQYF
TRBJ1-1,many,TRBV29-1,CSVQKNTEAFF
TRBJ1-2,few,TRBV11-1,CASSIGTAHSYGYTF
TRBJ2-1,many,TRBV27,CASSLPSTEFPYNEQFF
TRBJ2-5,few,TRBV28,CASTPGGGGRETQYF
TRBJ2-3,.,TRBV7-9,CASIAGGPARDTQYF
TRBJ1-2,few,TRBV13,CASSLQGSNYGYTF
TRBJ1-1,few,TRBV12-3/TRBV12-4,CASRGSGNTEAFF
TRBJ2-7,few,TRBV6-5,CASSYFGLAGENYEQYF
TRBJ1-2,few,TRBV29-1,CSAWTGINYGYTF
TRBJ2-3,.,TRBV3-1,CASRPRTSGAPDTQYF
TRBJ2-2,.,TRBV2,CASSDGAEDTGELFF
TRBJ1-2,.,TRBV7-2,CASSLGGTVYGYTF
TRBJ2-3,.,TRBV7-3,CASSFSTSGFDTQYF
TRBJ1-2,.,TRBV12-3/TRBV12-4,CASRGGLPFGSYTF
TRBJ2-1,many,TRBV12-3/TRBV12-4,CASSFNNEQFF
TRBJ2-7,few,TRBV6-1,CASSEVPGALSYEQYF
TRBJ1-1,.,TRBV5-1,CASSSGQGALEAFF
TRBJ1-1,few,TRBV7-9,CASSLMTGVEAFF
TRBJ2-2,many,TRBV4-1,CASSSGQSNTGELFF
TRBJ2-1,.,TRBV20-1,CSAPPGTSGEKQFF
TRBJ2-3,few,TRBV7-9,CASSLGSSGRDTQYF
TRBJ2-7,few,TRBV5-6,CASSWDRSSYEQYF
TRBJ2-1,few,TRBV7-9,CASSPSGASYNEQFF
TRBJ2-5,few,TRBV12-3/TRBV12-4,CASSLGTAYQETQYF
TRBJ1-5,many,TRBV9,CASSKRGLYSNQPQHF
TRBJ1-1,.,TRBV20-1,CSASATGMGYTEAFF
TRBJ2-1,.,TRBV29-1,CSVASRTGDYNEQFF
TRBJ1-1,many,TRBV24-1,CATSDSLNTEAFF
TRBJ2-3,.,TRBV2,CASILEQGSDTQYF
TRBJ1-1,few,TRBV13,CASSLPDSGNTEAFF
TRBJ2-3,many,TRBV11-3,CASSTRQGGDTQYF
TRBJ1-4,.,TRBV4-2,CASSPLTPDFSGYGFDEKLFF